A selection of T cell receptor beta chains follows, all from one sample in a study of technical replicates of blood from several donors. Measured with immunoSEQ multiplex PCR; TCRdb has only the in-frame clones, and not every one. The sample includes about 100,000 clones, roughly 96% of them seen just once. Source material: T cells isolated from PBMCs. These receptors originate from a human donor in good health. The CDR3 runs from the conserved cysteine through the conserved F or W. A D gene is named only where the DNA matches it firmly. Size values are once, few and many counts, or a class for expanded clones, and some rows have none.

d_gene: TRBD1
v_gene: TRBV6-5
j_gene: TRBJ1-1
len: 15
abundance: -
CDR3aa: CASSYHRGMNTEAFF
CDR3nt: TGTGCCAGCAGTTACCACAGGGGAATGAACACTGAAGCTTTCTTT

d_gene: -
v_gene: TRBV5-6
j_gene: TRBJ2-3
len: 16
abundance: -
CDR3aa: CASSPWEFHLTDTQYF
CDR3nt: TGTGCCAGCAGCCCCTGGGAGTTTCACCTTACGGATACGCAGTATTTT

d_gene: TRBD2
v_gene: TRBV4-2
j_gene: TRBJ2-7
len: 17
abundance: -
CDR3aa: CASSLETGTSEAYEQYF
CDR3nt: TGTGCCAGCAGCCTAGAAACCGGGACTAGCGAGGCCTACGAGCAGTACTTC

d_gene: TRBD2
v_gene: TRBV30
j_gene: TRBJ2-3
len: 13
abundance: -
CDR3aa: CAWIGLATDTQYF
CDR3nt: TGTGCCTGGATAGGACTAGCAACAGATACGCAGTATTTT

d_gene: TRBD1
v_gene: TRBV5-4
j_gene: TRBJ1-4
len: 17
abundance: -
CDR3aa: CASSFRTGGSTNEKLFF
CDR3nt: TGTGCCAGCAGCTTTAGGACAGGGGGCTCTACTAATGAAAAACTGTTTTTT

d_gene: -
v_gene: TRBV28
j_gene: TRBJ2-7
len: 14
abundance: once
CDR3aa: CASTLYGGNYEQYF
CDR3nt: TGTGCCAGCACCCTTTACGGGGGAAACTACGAGCAGTACTTC

d_gene: -
v_gene: TRBV4-3
j_gene: TRBJ2-3
len: 15
abundance: -
CDR3aa: CASSQDSKALDTQYF
CDR3nt: TGCGCCAGCAGCCAAGATTCTAAAGCCCTGGATACGCAGTATTTT

d_gene: -
v_gene: TRBV19
j_gene: TRBJ2-3
len: 14
abundance: -
CDR3aa: CASSIGLAADTQYF
CDR3nt: TGTGCCAGTAGTATTGGTCTAGCTGCCGATACGCAGTATTTT

d_gene: -
v_gene: TRBV2
j_gene: TRBJ2-2
len: 14
abundance: -
CDR3aa: CASSETENTGELFF
CDR3nt: TGTGCCAGCAGTGAAACTGAGAACACCGGGGAGCTGTTTTTT

d_gene: TRBD2
v_gene: TRBV30
j_gene: TRBJ2-7
len: 15
abundance: -
CDR3aa: CAWSMASGRNYEQYF
CDR3nt: TGTGCCTGGAGTATGGCTAGCGGGAGGAACTACGAGCAGTACTTC

d_gene: TRBD1
v_gene: TRBV14
j_gene: TRBJ2-7
len: 20
abundance: -
CDR3aa: CASSQDPRDREFHYYYEQYF
CDR3nt: TGTGCCAGCAGCCAAGATCCGAGGGACAGGGAATTTCACTACTATTACGAGCAGTACTTC

d_gene: -
v_gene: TRBV28
j_gene: TRBJ1-3
len: 13
abundance: -
CDR3aa: CASSTGSWNTIYF
CDR3nt: TGTGCCAGCAGTACGGGAAGCTGGAACACCATATATTTT

d_gene: -
v_gene: TRBV5-7
j_gene: TRBJ2-7
len: 13
abundance: -
CDR3aa: CASGPRGGYEQYF
CDR3nt: TGTGCCAGCGGTCCTAGGGGGGGCTACGAGCAGTACTTC

d_gene: TRBD1
v_gene: TRBV29-1
j_gene: TRBJ2-1
len: 20
abundance: -
CDR3aa: CSVEEPGTVMPASSYNEQFF
CDR3nt: TGCAGCGTTGAAGAACCCGGGACAGTGATGCCTGCGAGCTCCTACAATGAGCAGTTCTTC

d_gene: TRBD2
v_gene: TRBV27
j_gene: TRBJ2-1
len: 19
abundance: -
CDR3aa: CASSSTGLAGGNILNEQFF
CDR3nt: TGTGCCAGCAGTTCAACGGGACTAGCGGGAGGAAATATCCTCAATGAGCAGTTCTTC

d_gene: -
v_gene: TRBV11-2
j_gene: TRBJ2-3
len: 14
abundance: -
CDR3aa: CASSSAGPGNTQYF
CDR3nt: TGTGCCAGCAGTTCGGCGGGGCCCGGAAATACGCAGTATTTT

d_gene: -
v_gene: TRBV4-1
j_gene: TRBJ2-7
len: 15
abundance: -
CDR3aa: CASSQVASSAYEQYF
CDR3nt: TGCGCCAGCAGCCAAGTTGCTAGCAGCGCCTACGAGCAGTACTTC

d_gene: -
v_gene: TRBV19
j_gene: TRBJ2-5
len: 14
abundance: -
CDR3aa: CASSRRAGQETQYF
CDR3nt: TGTGCCAGTAGTAGGAGGGCAGGGCAAGAGACCCAGTACTTC

d_gene: -
v_gene: TRBV27
j_gene: TRBJ2-3
len: 15
abundance: -
CDR3aa: CASSLLPRATDTQYF
CDR3nt: TGTGCCAGCAGTTTACTTCCAAGAGCCACAGATACGCAGTATTTT

d_gene: TRBD2
v_gene: TRBV7-3
j_gene: TRBJ2-1
len: 15
abundance: once
CDR3aa: CASSLGTSGYNEQFF
CDR3nt: TGTGCCAGCAGCTTGGGGACTAGCGGGTACAATGAGCAGTTCTTC